This T cell receptor beta chain comes out of a study of shared clonotypes between healthy human individuals. Per the study methods: ImmunoSEQ yielded junction-only sequences lacking quality scores, so filtering differed. Libraries were prepared by immunoSEQ multiplex PCR; TCRdb keeps only in-frame clonotypes and omits some of them. That table gives V, J and clone size, and the DNA gave D and trimming. The profile shows some 1,400,000 clones, 95% to 97% of them singletons. Looked up from germline, CDR1 is MNHEY and CDR2 is SVGAGI. The trim removed 8 bases at V and 4 bases at J, leaving 10 bases unmatched. The CDR3 runs 15 residues.

Sequencing was carried out using naive CD4+ T cells sorted from blood. Subset denoted: CD45RA+ positively selected. The TCR comes from a young man in good health. This chain uses TRBV6-5 with TRBJ2-2; 7 bases are a match to TRBD2. CDR3 nucleotides: TGTGCCAGCCGAGGAACTAGCGCCATCACCGGGGAGCTGTTTTTT. Translated, it gives CASRGTSAITGELFF.